This T cell receptor beta chain is from a study of Ad26.COV2.S vaccination and SARS-CoV-2 variants (dated by TCRdb to the early 2020s). Some background on the complete study: The specificity and breadth of SARS-CoV-2-reactive T cell receptors after Ad26.COV2.S vaccination were assessed by TCRbeta repertoire sequencing. The TCR-sequenced set comprised approximately 32 samples: some 19 Ad26.COV2.S vaccine recipients, 5 placebo recipients and 8 SARS-CoV-2 convalescent individuals.

The meaning of the sample's time point label: individuals recovered from natural SARS-CoV-2 infection. The CDR3 covers 15 residues, taking in both the cysteine and the phenylalanine. Of all the DNA, just the CDR3 is kept, 45 bases in frame from base 1. The germline V gene provides CDR1 SGHRS and CDR2 YFSETQ. The junction shows trimming of 3 bases on V and 4 bases on J, plus 13 bases between the germline ends. Concerning this clone: Its target antigen remains unknown. No much larger clone is present one base from it, and per-base qualities are unavailable.

TCRbeta CDR3 regions were sequenced with the immunoSEQ Assay. After extraction, genomic DNA underwent amplification by bias-controlled multiplex PCR, followed by high-throughput sequencing. The paper's data handling went like this. To quantify the absolute abundance of every unique TCRbeta CDR3 region, sequences were collapsed and filtered. T cell fraction was estimated by normalization of TCRbeta template counts to usable DNA, with usable DNA being measured through amplification of reference genes present in all nucleated cells. Repertoire TCRs were annotated as SARS-CoV-2-specific by exact matching of V gene, CDR3 amino acid sequence and J gene to a known reactive TCR set. MIRA supplied the reference SARS-CoV-2 TCR set, which was filtered for enrichment in COVID-19-positive ImmuneCODE repertoires so that public or cross-reactive TCRs were removed. Using the MIRA antigens, annotated TCRs were further analysed by specific ORF or by position within an ORF. Breadth was defined as the number of annotated unique rearrangements divided by the total number of unique productive rearrangements, and depth was defined as the summed frequency of the annotated unique rearrangements. Group comparisons of TCR breadth used two-sided Wilcoxon rank-sum tests. Here the immuneACCESS table is served through TCRdb, limited to in-frame sequences with V and J called. Missing clones are a known gap in these copies; in checked studies unresolved V genes cover under half, and the rest lacks a known reason. V and J calls and clone size are copied from that table; D and trimming were computed from the DNA. In this sample the table shows about 98,000 clones, around three quarters of which occur a single time. 17% of the sample is held by the ten biggest clonotypes.

The study at large found these results: After vaccination, spike-specific CD8+ and CD4+ T cell responses were reported to show substantial breadth. Vaccine and placebo recipients had similar non-spike TCR breadth, a finding consistent with the vaccine containing only spike. Spike-specific TCR breadth was higher in Ad26.COV2.S recipients than in placebo recipients (P = 0.0014). The authors noted that total T cell responses may have been underestimated by the TCR breadth and depth analyses.

The TCR was taken from a human donor who had recovered from COVID-19. The rearranged chain carries TRBV5-1 and TRBJ1-4; TRBD1 might be the D gene, on 6 matching bases. Specimen: peripheral blood, collected after recovery from COVID-19. For the CDR3, the sequence is CASSSGHLGNEKLFF. The DNA sequence is as follows: TGCGCCAGCAGCTCGGGACATTTGGGTAATGAAAAACTGTTTTTT.